The entry below gives a single TCR beta chain sequence along with its context. This entry belongs to a study of blood T cell repertoires in COVID-19. Study details: Sample material is recorded as cDNA or gDNA derived from T cells, B-cell-depleted T cells, or PBMCs.

The germline CDR1 and CDR2 sequences are MGHRA and YSYEKL. The CDR3 sequence is 18 residues long. Losses at the gene ends were 4 bases for V and 2 bases for J; bases not matched to a gene: 15. Assay: immunoSEQ multiplex PCR; the TCRdb copy retains only in-frame clones and omits some. The data hold 450,000 or so clones, with roughly 89% observed a single time. This receptor was identified in a man aged 18-30 years with COVID-19, enrolled during active disease. The rearrangement links TRBV4-1 to TRBJ2-3, with 7 positions matching TRBD2. What was sequenced was peripheral blood. The CDR3 bases are TGCGCCAGCAGCCCCGGAGAGACTAGCTCGGGCTTCACAGATACGCAGTATTTT. Translated: CASSPGETSSGFTDTQYF.